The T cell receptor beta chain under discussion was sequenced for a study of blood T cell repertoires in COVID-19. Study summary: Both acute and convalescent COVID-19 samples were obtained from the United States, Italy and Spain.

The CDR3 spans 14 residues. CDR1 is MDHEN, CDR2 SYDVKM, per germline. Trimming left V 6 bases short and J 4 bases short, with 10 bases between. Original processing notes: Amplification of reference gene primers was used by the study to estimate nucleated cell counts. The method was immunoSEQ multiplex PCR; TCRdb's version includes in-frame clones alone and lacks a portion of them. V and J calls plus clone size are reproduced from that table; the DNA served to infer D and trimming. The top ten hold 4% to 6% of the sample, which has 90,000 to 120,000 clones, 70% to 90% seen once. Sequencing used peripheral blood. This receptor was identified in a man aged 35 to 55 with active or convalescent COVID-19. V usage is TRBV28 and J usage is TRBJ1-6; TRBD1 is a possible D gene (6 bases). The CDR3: CASRPGQYNSPLHF. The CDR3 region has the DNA TGTGCCAGCAGACCCGGACAGTATAATTCACCCCTCCACTTT.